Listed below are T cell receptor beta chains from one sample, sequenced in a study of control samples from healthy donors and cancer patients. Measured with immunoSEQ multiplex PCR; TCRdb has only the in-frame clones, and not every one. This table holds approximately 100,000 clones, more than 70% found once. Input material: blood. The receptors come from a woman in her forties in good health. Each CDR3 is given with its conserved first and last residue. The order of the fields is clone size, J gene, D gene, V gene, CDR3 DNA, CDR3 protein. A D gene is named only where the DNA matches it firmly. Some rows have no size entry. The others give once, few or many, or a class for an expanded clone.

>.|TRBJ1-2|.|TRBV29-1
TGCAGCGTTTTAGGGTCCTATGGCTACACCTTC
CSVLGSYGYTF
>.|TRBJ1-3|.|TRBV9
TGTGCCAGCAGCGGAGTCGGAAACACCATATATTTT
CASSGVGNTIYF
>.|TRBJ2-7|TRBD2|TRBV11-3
TGTGCCAGCAGCTTCCGGGGGGAATACGAGCAGTACTTC
CASSFRGEYEQYF
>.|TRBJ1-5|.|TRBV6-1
TGTGCCAGCAGTGAAAGGGCCAGGGGCCTGAATAGCAATCAGCCCCAGCATTTT
CASSERARGLNSNQPQHF
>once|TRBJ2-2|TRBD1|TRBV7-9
TGTGCCAGCAGCCGACTATTACAGAGACAGGGTGGGTCTACCGGGGAGCTGTTTTTT
CASSRLLQRQGGSTGELFF
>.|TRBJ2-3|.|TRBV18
TGTGCCAGCTCACCACAGGTTGCGGTCTTACCCTCAGATACGCAGTATTTT
CASSPQVAVLPSDTQYF
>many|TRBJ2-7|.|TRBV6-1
TGTGCCAGCAGTGACCGGGACTCCGTGTACCATCATTACGAGCAGTACTTC
CASSDRDSVYHHYEQYF
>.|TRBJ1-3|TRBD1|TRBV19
TGTGCCAGCGAGAGACACAGGGGAACGGAAAACACCATATATTTT
CASERHRGTENTIYF
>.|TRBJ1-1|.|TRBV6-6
TGTGCCAGCAGTTACCCGGAGAACACTGAAGCTTTCTTT
CASSYPENTEAFF
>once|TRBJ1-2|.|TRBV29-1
TGCAGCGTTATTGGCAGGACCTATGGCTACACCTTC
CSVIGRTYGYTF
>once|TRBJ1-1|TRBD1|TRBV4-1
TGCGCCAGCAGCCCGGGGACAGCGATGATGAACACTGAAGCTTTCTTT
CASSPGTAMMNTEAFF
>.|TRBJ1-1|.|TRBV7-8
TGTGCCACTCATAAGGGGCAGGGGATATCCAAGAGAAACACTGAAGCTTTCTTT
CATHKGQGISKRNTEAFF
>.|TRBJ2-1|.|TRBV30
TGTGCCTGGAGTGTGGGGTCCAACAATGAGCAGTTCTTC
CAWSVGSNNEQFF
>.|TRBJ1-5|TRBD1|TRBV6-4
TGTGCCAGCAGAAGACAGGGTGAGGAGAATCAGCCCCAGCATTTT
CASRRQGEENQPQHF
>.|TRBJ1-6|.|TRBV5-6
TGTGCCAGCAGTTGGGAGAGCTCCTATAATTCACCCCTCCACTTT
CASSWESSYNSPLHF
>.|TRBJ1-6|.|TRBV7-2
TGTGCCAGCAGCTTACAGGGGACTTATTCACCCCTCCACTTT
CASSLQGTYSPLHF
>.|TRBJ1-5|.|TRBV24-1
TGTGCCACCAGAGGGAGGGAAAATCAGCCCCAGCATTTT
CATRGRENQPQHF
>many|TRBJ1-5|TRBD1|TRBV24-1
TGTGCCACCAGTGGTCAGGGGGGACAGCCCCAGCATTTT
CATSGQGGQPQHF
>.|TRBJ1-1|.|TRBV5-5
TGTGCCAGCAGCGCCCGGGTGGCGGGGTCGGGGAAAGGTGAAGCTTTCTTT
CASSARVAGSGKGEAFF
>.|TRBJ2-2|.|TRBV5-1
TGCGCCAGCAGCGCCGGGGACGGGAACACCGGGGAGCTGTTTTTT
CASSAGDGNTGELFF
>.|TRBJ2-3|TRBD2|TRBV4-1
TGCGCCAGCAGCCAAGTAGCGGGGGGACGAACTAGCACAGATACGCAGTATTTT
CASSQVAGGRTSTDTQYF
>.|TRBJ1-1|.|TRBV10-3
TGTGCCATCAGTGATCCACTTGGGCAGACTGAAGCTTTCTTT
CAISDPLGQTEAFF
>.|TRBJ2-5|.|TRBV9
TGTGCCAGCAGCGTCTCGTGGGGTACATTAGAGACCCAGTACTTC
CASSVSWGTLETQYF
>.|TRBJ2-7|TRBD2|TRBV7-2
TGTGCCAGCAGCTCGTCGGCGGGAGGTTACGAGCAGTACTTC
CASSSSAGGYEQYF
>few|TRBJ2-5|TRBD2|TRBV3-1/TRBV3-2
TGTGCCAGCAGCCAAGGAAGATCTAGCGGGGAAGGAGAGACCCAGTACTTC
CASSQGRSSGEGETQYF
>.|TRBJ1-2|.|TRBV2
TGTGCCAGCAGTAATACGACACGTCCGGTGCGGTGGAGCTACACCTTC
CASSNTTRPVRWSYTF
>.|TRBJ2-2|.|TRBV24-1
TGTGCCACCAGTGCCCCCGGGGGGCTTTCCGGGGAGCTGTTTTTT
CATSAPGGLSGELFF
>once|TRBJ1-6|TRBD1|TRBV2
TGTGCCAGCAGGGCCAGACAGGGGGCAACTTATAATTCACCCCTCCACTTT
CASRARQGATYNSPLHF
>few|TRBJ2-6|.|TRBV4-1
TGCGCCAGCAGCCAAGTTCCAGCCTCTGGGGCCAACGTCCTGACTTTC
CASSQVPASGANVLTF
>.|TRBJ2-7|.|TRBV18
TGTGCCAGCTCACCAGGGGGACAAGCACTTTACGAGCAGTACTTC
CASSPGGQALYEQYF
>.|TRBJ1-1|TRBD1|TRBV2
TGTGCCAGCAGTGAAGAGGGACAGCTAAACACTGAAGCTTTCTTT
CASSEEGQLNTEAFF
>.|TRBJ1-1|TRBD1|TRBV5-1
TGCGCCAGCAGCTTGGAACCGGGACAGGGCATGAACACTGAAGCTTTCTTT
CASSLEPGQGMNTEAFF
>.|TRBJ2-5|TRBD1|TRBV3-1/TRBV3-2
TGTGCCAGCAGCCGCGGACAGGGGAGCGGCGAGACCCAGTACTTC
CASSRGQGSGETQYF
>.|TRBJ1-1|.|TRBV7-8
TGTGCCACCGAGGGAAAGGGATGGGACACTGAAGCTTTCTTT
CATEGKGWDTEAFF
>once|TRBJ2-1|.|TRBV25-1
TGTGCCAGCAGTGCCCCTCGGGGGTACTCCTACAATGAGCAGTTCTTC
CASSAPRGYSYNEQFF
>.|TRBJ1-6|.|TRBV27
TGTGCCAGCAGTTTACATGGTAGGAATTCACCCCTCCACTTT
CASSLHGRNSPLHF
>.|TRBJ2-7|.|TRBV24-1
TGTGCCACCAGTCAAAACGGCTACGAGCAGTACTTC
CATSQNGYEQYF
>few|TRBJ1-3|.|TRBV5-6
TGTGCCAGCAGCCGGGGAAACACCATATATTTT
CASSRGNTIYF
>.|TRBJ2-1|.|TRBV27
TGTGCCAGCAGTGAATCCGGGACCCCGTACAATGAGCAGTTCTTC
CASSESGTPYNEQFF
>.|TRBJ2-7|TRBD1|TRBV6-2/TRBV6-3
TGTGCCAGCAGTCCCATAGACAGGGATGCCTACGAGCAGTACTTC
CASSPIDRDAYEQYF
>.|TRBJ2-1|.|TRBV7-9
TGTGCCAGCAGCTCGGTGGGGGTTGGGAATGAGCAGTTCTTC
CASSSVGVGNEQFF
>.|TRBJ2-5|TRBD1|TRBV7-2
TGTGCCAGCAGCTTAACAGGGGGAGGTTGGGAGACCCAGTACTTC
CASSLTGGGWETQYF
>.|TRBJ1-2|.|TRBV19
TGTGCCAGTAGTATGGGGACGGAGAGTGGCTACACCTTC
CASSMGTESGYTF
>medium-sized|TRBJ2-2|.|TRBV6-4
TGTGCCAGCAGTGACTCCCCGGGCTCCACCGGGGAGCTGTTTTTT
CASSDSPGSTGELFF
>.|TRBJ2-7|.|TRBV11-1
TGTGCCAGCAGCTTAGCGCAGGCCTACGAGCAGTACTTC
CASSLAQAYEQYF
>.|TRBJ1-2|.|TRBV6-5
TGTGCCAGCAACCAGTGGTCGGGGGAAGGGGGCTACACCTTC
CASNQWSGEGGYTF
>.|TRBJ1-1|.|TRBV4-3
TGCGCCAGCAGCCCCCTATCCACACCGAACACTGAAGCTTTCTTT
CASSPLSTPNTEAFF
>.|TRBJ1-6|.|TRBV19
TGTGCCAGTATGAGGGAGTTCTCCTATAATTCACCCCTCCACTTT
CASMREFSYNSPLHF
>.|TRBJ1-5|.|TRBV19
TGTGCCAGTAGTACAGGGGACGGTCAGCCCCAGCATTTT
CASSTGDGQPQHF
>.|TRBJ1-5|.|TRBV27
TGTGCCAGCAGTACTCAGGGAGGGGGTCAGCCCCAGCATTTT
CASSTQGGGQPQHF